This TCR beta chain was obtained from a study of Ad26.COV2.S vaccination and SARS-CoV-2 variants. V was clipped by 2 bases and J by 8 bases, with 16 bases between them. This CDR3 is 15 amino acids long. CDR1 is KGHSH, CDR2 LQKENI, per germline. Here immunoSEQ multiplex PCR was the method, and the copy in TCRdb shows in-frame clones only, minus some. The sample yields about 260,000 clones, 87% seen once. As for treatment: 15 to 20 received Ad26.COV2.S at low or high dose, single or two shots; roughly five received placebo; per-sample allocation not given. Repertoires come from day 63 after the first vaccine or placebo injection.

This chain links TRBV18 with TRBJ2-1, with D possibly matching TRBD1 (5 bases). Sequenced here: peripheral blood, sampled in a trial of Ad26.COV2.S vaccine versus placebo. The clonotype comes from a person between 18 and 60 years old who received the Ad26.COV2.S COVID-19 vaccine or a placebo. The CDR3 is CASSPGAASRDEQFF. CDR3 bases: TGTGCCAGCTCACCAGGGGCGGCCTCTCGGGATGAGCAGTTCTTC.